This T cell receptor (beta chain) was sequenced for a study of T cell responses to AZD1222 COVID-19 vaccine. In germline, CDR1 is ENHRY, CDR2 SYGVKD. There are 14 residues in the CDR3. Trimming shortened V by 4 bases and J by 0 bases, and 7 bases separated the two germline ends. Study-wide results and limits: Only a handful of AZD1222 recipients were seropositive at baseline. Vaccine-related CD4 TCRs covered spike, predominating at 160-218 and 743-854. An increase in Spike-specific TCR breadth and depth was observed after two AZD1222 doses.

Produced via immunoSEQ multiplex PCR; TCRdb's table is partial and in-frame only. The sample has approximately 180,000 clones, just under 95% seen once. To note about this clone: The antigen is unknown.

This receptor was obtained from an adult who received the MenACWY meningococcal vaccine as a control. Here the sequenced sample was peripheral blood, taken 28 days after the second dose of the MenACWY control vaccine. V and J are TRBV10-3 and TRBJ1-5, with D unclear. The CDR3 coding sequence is TGTGCCATCAGTGCCTCAGATAGCAATCAGCCCCAGCATTTT. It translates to CAISASDSNQPQHF.